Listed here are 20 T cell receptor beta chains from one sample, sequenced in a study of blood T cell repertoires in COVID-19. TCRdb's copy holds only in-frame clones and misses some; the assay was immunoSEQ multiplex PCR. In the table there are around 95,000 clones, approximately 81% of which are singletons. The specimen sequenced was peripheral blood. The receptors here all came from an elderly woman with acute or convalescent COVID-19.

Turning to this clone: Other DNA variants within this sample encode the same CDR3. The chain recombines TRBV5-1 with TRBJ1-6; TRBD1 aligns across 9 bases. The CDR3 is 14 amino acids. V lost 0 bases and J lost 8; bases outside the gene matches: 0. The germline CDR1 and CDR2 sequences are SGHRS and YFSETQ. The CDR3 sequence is CASSLGQGDSPLHF. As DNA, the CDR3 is TGCGCCAGCAGCTTGGGACAGGGGGATTCACCCCTCCACTTT.

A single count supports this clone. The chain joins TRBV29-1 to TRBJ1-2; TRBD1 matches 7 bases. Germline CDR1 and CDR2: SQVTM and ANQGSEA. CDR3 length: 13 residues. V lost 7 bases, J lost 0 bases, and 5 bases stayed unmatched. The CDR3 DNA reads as TGCAGCGGTGGGACAGACCCTAACTATGGCTACACCTTC. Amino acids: CSGGTDPNYGYTF.

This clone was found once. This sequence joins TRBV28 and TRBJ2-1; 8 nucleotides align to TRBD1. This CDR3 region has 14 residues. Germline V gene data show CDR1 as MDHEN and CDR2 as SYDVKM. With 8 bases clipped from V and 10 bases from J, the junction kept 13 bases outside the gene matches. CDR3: CASAKPDRGGEQFF. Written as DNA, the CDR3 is TGTGCCAGCGCAAAACCCGACAGGGGTGGGGAGCAGTTCTTC.

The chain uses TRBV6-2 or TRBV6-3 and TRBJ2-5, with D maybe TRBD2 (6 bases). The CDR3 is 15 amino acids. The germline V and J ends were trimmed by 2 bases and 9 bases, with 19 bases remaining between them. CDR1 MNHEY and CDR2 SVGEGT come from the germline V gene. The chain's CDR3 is CASSYRGLLKMAQYF. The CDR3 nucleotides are TGTGCCAGCAGTTACAGAGGACTACTGAAGATGGCCCAGTACTTC.

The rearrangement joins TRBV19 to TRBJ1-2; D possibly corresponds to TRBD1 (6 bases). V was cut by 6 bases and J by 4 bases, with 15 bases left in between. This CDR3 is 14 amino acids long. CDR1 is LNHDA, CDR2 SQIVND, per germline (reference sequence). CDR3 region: CASRVGANSYGYTF. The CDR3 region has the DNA TGTGCCAGTAGGGTGGGGGCCAATTCCTATGGCTACACCTTC.

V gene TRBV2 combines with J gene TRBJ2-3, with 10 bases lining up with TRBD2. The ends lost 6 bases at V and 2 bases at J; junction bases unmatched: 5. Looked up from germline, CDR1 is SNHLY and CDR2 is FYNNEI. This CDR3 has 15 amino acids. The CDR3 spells CASRVSGGPTDTQYF. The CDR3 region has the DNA TGTGCCAGCAGAGTTAGCGGGGGGCCCACAGATACGCAGTATTTT.

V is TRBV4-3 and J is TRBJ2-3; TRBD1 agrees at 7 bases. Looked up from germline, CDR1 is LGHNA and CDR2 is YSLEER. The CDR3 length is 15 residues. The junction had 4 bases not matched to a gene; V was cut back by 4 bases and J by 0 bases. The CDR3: CASSLTDRSTDTQYF. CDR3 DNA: TGCGCCAGCAGCCTCACGGACAGGAGCACAGATACGCAGTATTTT.

CDR3 residues: CASSQEFPGQRRSPLHF. In DNA, the CDR3 is TGTGCCAGCAGCCAAGAATTTCCGGGACAGAGGAGATCACCCCTCCACTTT. The genes are TRBV3-1 (or the pseudogene TRBV3-2) and TRBJ1-6; 7 bases align to TRBD1. The CDR3 has 17 residues. Trimming at V came to 0 bases and at J to 10 bases, leaving 12 bases not matched to a gene. Germline-derived CDR1 and CDR2 are LGHDT and YNNKEL (reference sequence).

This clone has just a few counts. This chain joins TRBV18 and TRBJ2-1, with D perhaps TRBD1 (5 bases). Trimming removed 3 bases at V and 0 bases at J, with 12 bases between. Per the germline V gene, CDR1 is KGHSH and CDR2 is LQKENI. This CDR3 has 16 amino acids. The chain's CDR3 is CASSPQGSSSYNEQFF. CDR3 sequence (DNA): TGTGCCAGCTCACCGCAGGGTTCGAGCTCCTACAATGAGCAGTTCTTC.

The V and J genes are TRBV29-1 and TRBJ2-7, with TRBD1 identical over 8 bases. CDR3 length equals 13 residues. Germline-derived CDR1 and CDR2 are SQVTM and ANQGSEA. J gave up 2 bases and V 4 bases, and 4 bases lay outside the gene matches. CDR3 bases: TGCAGCGTTGTTAGGACAGGGACCTACGAGCAGTACTTC. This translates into CSVVRTGTYEQYF.

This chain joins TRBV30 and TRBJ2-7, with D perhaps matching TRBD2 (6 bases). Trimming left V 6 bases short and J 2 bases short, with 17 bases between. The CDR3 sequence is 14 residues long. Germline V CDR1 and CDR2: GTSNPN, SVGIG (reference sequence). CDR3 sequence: CACRKLASTYEQYF. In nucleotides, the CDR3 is TGTGCCTGTCGTAAGCTAGCGTCGACCTACGAGCAGTACTTC. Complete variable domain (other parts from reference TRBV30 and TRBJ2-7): SQTIHQWPATLVQPVGSPLSLECTVEGTSNPNLYWYRQAAGRGLQLLFYSVGIGQISSEVPQNLSASRPQDRQFILSSKKLLLSDSGFYLCACRKLASTYEQYFGPGTRLTVT.

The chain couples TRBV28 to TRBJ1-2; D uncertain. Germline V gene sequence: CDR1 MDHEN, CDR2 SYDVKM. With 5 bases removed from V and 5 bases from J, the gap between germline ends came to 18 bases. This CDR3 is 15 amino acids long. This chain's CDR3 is CASSPPLPSSYGYTF. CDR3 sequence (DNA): TGTGCCAGCAGTCCCCCCCTACCCTCGTCTTATGGCTACACCTTC.

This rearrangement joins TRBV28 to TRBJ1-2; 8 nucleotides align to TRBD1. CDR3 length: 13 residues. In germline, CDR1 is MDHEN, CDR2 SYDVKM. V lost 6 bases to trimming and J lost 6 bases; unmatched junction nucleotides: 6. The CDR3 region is CASSPGQGHGYTF. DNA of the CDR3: TGTGCCAGCAGCCCCGGACAGGGCCATGGCTACACCTTC.

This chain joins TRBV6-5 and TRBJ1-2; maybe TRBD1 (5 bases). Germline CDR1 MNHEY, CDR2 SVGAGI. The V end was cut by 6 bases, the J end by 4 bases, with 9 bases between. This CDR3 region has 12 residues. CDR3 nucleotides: TGTGCCAGCAGGACAGAACCCTATGGCTACACCTTC. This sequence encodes CASRTEPYGYTF.

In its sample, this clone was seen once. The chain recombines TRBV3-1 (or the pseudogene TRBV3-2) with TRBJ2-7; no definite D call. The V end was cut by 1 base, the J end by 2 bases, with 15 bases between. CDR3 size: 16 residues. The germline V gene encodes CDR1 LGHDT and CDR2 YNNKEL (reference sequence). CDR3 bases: TGTGCCAGCAGCCAAGGCAACAACAGACCCACCTACGAGCAGTACTTC. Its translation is CASSQGNNRPTYEQYF.

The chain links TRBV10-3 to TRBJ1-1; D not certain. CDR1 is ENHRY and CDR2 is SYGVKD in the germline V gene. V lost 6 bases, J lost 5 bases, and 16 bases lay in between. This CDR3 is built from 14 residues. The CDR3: CAIRGDQEGTEAFF. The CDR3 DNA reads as TGTGCCATCAGGGGCGACCAAGAGGGAACTGAAGCTTTCTTT.

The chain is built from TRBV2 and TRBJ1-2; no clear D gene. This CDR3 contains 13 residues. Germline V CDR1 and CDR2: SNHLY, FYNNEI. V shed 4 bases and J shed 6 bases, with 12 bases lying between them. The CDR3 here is CASSVEGFDGYTF. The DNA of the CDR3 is TGTGCCAGCAGTGTGGAGGGATTTGATGGCTACACCTTC.

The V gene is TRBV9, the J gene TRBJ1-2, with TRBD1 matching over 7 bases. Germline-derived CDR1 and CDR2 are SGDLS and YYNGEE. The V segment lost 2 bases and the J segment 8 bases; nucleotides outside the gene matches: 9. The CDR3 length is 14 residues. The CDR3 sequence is CASSVAGTVDGYTF. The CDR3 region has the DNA TGTGCCAGCAGCGTCGCCGGGACAGTTGACGGCTACACCTTC.

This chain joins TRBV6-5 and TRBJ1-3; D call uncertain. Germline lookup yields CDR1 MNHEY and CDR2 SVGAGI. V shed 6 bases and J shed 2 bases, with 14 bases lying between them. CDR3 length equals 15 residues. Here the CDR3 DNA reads TGTGCCAGCAGGATAACAGAGTCAGCTGGAAACACCATATATTTT. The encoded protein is CASRITESAGNTIYF.

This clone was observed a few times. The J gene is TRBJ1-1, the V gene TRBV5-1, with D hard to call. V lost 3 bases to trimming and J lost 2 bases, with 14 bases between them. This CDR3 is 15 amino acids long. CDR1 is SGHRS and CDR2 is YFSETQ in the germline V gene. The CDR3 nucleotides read TGCGCCAGCAGCTATCGAGGGATTCTAAACACTGAAGCTTTCTTT. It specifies CASSYRGILNTEAFF.